This TCR beta chain emerged from a study of shared clonotypes between healthy human individuals. At the level of the study: CD4 naive cells filled three plates per donor, CD4 memory three, CD8 naive two and CD8 memory one.

With 10 bases clipped from V and 4 bases from J, the junction kept 10 bases outside the gene matches. From germline, CDR1 is MDHEN and CDR2 SYDVKM. The CDR3 has 13 amino acids. Assay execution proceeded at the deep level. In the sorted-subset replicate PCRs, about 190 ng DNA, roughly 29,000 T cell genomes, was used. Assay: immunoSEQ multiplex PCR; the TCRdb copy retains only in-frame clones and omits some. The repertoire holds hundreds of thousands of clones, with around 96% as singletons. Naive CD8 cells lacked CD45RO and underwent positive selection for CCR7, leaving out terminally differentiated effector memory CD45RA+ cells.

The sequence came from a woman aged 25 to 39 in good health. Sequenced: naive CD8+ T cells sorted from blood. The gene calls are TRBV28 and TRBJ2-7, with 7 bases that match TRBD1. CDR3 bases: TGTGCCACCAAGAAACAGGGGACGTACGAGCAGTACTTC. As protein: CATKKQGTYEQYF.